Reported below is one T cell receptor (beta chain). If patients had autoimmune disease history or systemic immunosuppression, they were excluded. The data are from a study of OX40 agonist ivuxolimab in advanced cancers. The CDR3 consists of 16 residues. Trimming stripped 1 base from V and 0 bases from J, with 12 bases between. Looked up from germline, CDR1 is LNHNV and CDR2 is YYDKDF (reference sequence). The assay was immunoSEQ multiplex PCR, and TCRdb's table has in-frame clones only and misses some. This sample has about 100,000 clones, with less than 95% found just once. This TCR came from an adult with an advanced solid tumor such as melanoma, head and neck, liver or kidney cancer. J is TRBJ2-5 and V is TRBV15; tentatively, D is TRBD1 or TRBD2 (5 bases each). The material was CD4+ or CD8+ T cells sorted from blood, obtained in a trial of the OX40 agonist ivuxolimab. The CDR3 loop reads CATSRGRGGYQETQYF. The CDR3, as DNA: TGTGCCACCAGCAGAGGAAGGGGCGGGTACCAAGAGACCCAGTACTTC.